This T cell receptor (beta chain) was captured in a study of cytomegalovirus exposure and HLA in healthy donors. The wider study: In an earlier analysis, 90 million to 120 million unique TCR beta sequences were found from 150 million to 200 million T cells.

This CDR3 has 15 residues. The ends lost 6 bases at V and 4 bases at J; junction bases unmatched: 11. Germline loops: CDR1 LGHNA, CDR2 YNFKEQ. PCR amplification relied on 60 Vbeta primers (plus 13 Jbeta primers). Method: immunoSEQ multiplex PCR; TCRdb's copy keeps in-frame clones and lacks some. The sample lists about 120,000 clones; roughly 60% were seen once. Study outcomes and limitations: Investigators reported 150 to 200 TCR beta chains as tied to cytomegalovirus.

For this clone: Its antigen is as yet unknown.

Sequenced: PBMCs. The gene calls are TRBV4-2 and TRBJ2-7, with 8 positions matching TRBD1. This receptor was obtained from a man aged 35-49 years in good health and CMV-seropositive. The CDR3 region has the DNA TGTGCCAGCAGTCGGGAAGACAGGGGATCTTACGAGCAGTACTTC. Protein sequence: CASSREDRGSYEQYF.